This T cell receptor beta chain originates from a study of graft-versus-host responses after intestinal transplantation. Notes on the study in general: Marrow from the recipient contained GvH clones, some of which had appeared first in ileum or blood. Maximum circulating GvH clone levels tracked with early post-transplant HvG decreases.

The repertoire was sequenced with immunoSEQ multiplex PCR; TCRdb's copy has only in-frame clones and lacks some. The table records around 100,000 clones, roughly 92% of them present only once. A remark on this clone: Its antigen is undetermined.

V was pared by 1 base and J by 2 bases, with 14 bases of the junction left unmatched. The CDR3 covers 20 residues. The TCR comes from a human donor who was the organ donor for an intestinal transplant. The sequencing here drew on unstimulated CD4+ T cells sorted from spleen or lymph node cells, taken before transplant. The chain combines TRBV23-1 with TRBJ2-5; 12 nucleotides align to TRBD2. TRBV23-1 is treated as an ORF (open reading frame) with a function not yet certain. CDR3: CASSQCGQGTSGYNQETQYF. CDR3 bases: TGCGCCAGCAGTCAATGCGGACAGGGGACTAGCGGGTACAATCAAGAGACCCAGTACTTC.